The present TCR beta chain was sequenced within a study of PD-L1 blockade in urothelial cancer. Study details: Starting in about 2014, patients were given atezolizumab (1,200 mg intravenously every 3 weeks). Blood was subjected to analysis at 3 weeks (second dose) and 6 weeks following treatment start.

In germline, CDR1 is MDHEN, CDR2 SYDVKM. The V and J ends lost 4 bases and 4 bases, in that order; junction bases with no gene match: 4. This CDR3 is built from 15 residues. Regarding time point: peripheral blood 6 weeks after treatment start. Between 1 and 8 samples per patient were obtained, pretreatment and on-treatment. Study-level findings and limits: Durable benefit was linked to greater 3-week expansion of tumor-associated blood clones.

A remark on this clone: The antigen is unknown.

Method: immunoSEQ multiplex PCR; TCRdb's copy keeps in-frame clones and lacks some. The profile shows roughly 110,000 clones, 75% to 95% of them singletons. Sequencing used PBMCs, obtained around atezolizumab (anti-PD-L1) treatment. The V gene is TRBV28, the J gene TRBJ1-3; 10 nucleotides agree with TRBD1. This clonotype originated in a man aged 55 to 69 with urothelial cancer. The CDR3 reads CASSSTGGAGNTIYF. The CDR3 DNA sequence: TGTGCCAGCAGTTCGACAGGGGGCGCGGGAAACACCATATATTTT.